The 26 T cell receptor beta chains presented below share a single source sample, sequenced in a study of T cell repertoires in cytomegalovirus infection. TCRdb independently ran MiXCR on the reads; one entry per CDR3 protein. The sample includes more than 200,000 distinct CDR3 sequences, 9.1% of them seen just once. Sequencing was carried out using PBMCs. The receptors were gathered from a human donor in good health (CMV status not recorded). Some clones in this sample may be carry-over from other donors' samples.

This clonotype has ten or more counts. The chain uses TRBV28 and TRBJ2-1, with 8 bases matching TRBD2. The CDR3 is made up of 13 amino acids. Looked up from germline, CDR1 is MDHEN and CDR2 is SYDVKM. V shed 2 bases, J shed 15 bases, and the junction held 9 bases outside the gene matches. In DNA form, the CDR3 reads TGTGCCAGCAGTTTAAATAGGGACGGGGGGGTGTTCTTC. Translating it yields CASSLNRDGGVFF.

In its sample, this clonotype was seen many times. The V call is TRBV7-2, the J call TRBJ2-7; D is tentatively TRBD1 or TRBD2 (5 bases each). The germline CDR1 and CDR2 sequences are SGHTA and FQGNSA. The V and J ends lost 5 bases and 3 bases respectively, with 17 bases between them. The CDR3 has 15 residues. CDR3 bases: TGTGCCAGCAGCACCGCGCCGGGACCTTACTACGAGCAGTACTTC. It is translated as CASSTAPGPYYEQYF. Full variable domain (remainder filled in from reference TRBV7-2 and TRBJ2-7): GAGVSQSPSNKVTEKGKDVELRCDPISGHTALYWYRQSLGQGLEFLIYFQGNSAPDKSGLPSDRFSAERTGGSVSTLTIQRTQQEDSAVYLCASSTAPGPYYEQYFGPGTRLTVT.

The chain is built from TRBV6-5 and TRBJ2-5; 8 bases match TRBD1. Germline loops: CDR1 MNHEY, CDR2 SVGAGI. CDR3 size: 16 residues. Trimming removed 0 bases from V and 5 bases from J; junction bases left unmatched: 8. In DNA form, the CDR3 reads TGTGCCAGCAGTTACTCAAGAGCAGGGGGCTGGGAGACCCAGTACTTC. This codes for CASSYSRAGGWETQYF.

This clonotype was counted a few times. An end of the junction differs from the germline gene, which may be a read error. The J gene is TRBJ2-7, the V gene TRBV7-2, with 9 bases matching TRBD1. CDR1 and CDR2 (germline): SGHTA, FQGNSA. The CDR3 covers 16 residues. The CDR3 DNA reads as TGTGCCAGCAGCCCCAACCCCCGGGGACAGGGAGGGCGTTTGGACTTC. Translating it yields CASSPNPRGQGGRLDF.

This clonotype was picked up many times. The gene calls are TRBV24-1 and TRBJ2-7; D is uncertain. Germline values: CDR1 KGHDR, CDR2 SFDVKD. V was clipped by 9 bases and J by 3 bases, with 11 bases between them. The CDR3 is 12 amino acids. Written as DNA, the CDR3 is TGTGCCACCCCGAGATTCCTCTACGAGCAGTACTTC. Translation: CATPRFLYEQYF.

This clonotype showed up just a few times. The chain recombines TRBV29-1 with TRBJ2-5, with a weak D call TRBD1 (5 bases). CDR1 is SQVTM, CDR2 ANQGSEA, per germline. The CDR3 is 14 residues long. Trimming took 3 bases from V and 1 from J, leaving 12 bases between them. The CDR3 DNA reads as TGCAGCGTTGAGGGGCTGACCCGCCAAGAGACCCAGTACTTC. Its protein is CSVEGLTRQETQYF.

The gene calls are TRBV12-3 or TRBV12-4 and TRBJ1-5; 9 positions agree with TRBD1. The CDR3 contains 16 residues. V lost 1 base to trimming and J lost 4 bases; unmatched junction nucleotides: 5. The CDR3: CASSLGDREWNQPQHF. The CDR3 DNA sequence: TGTGCCAGCAGTTTAGGGGACAGGGAGTGGAATCAGCCCCAGCATTTT.

The chain combines TRBV19 with TRBJ1-2, with D possibly matching TRBD1 (6 bases). Trimming took off 3 bases at V and 4 bases at J, with 15 bases between the two ends. Looked up from germline, CDR1 is LNHDA and CDR2 is SQIVND (reference sequence). The CDR3 contains 15 residues. The CDR3 protein is CASSILRDTVYGYTF. The CDR3 DNA is TGTGCCAGTAGTATTTTACGGGACACGGTCTATGGCTACACCTTC.

This clonotype has more than one count but fewer than ten. The rearrangement links TRBV12-3 or TRBV12-4 to TRBJ1-2, with 11 bases lining up with TRBD1. J was trimmed by 1 base and V by 6 bases; bases with no gene match: 10. The CDR3 is made up of 17 amino acids. The CDR3 DNA is TGTGCCAGCAGAGCCGGGACAGGGGGACTCTTTAACTATGGCTACACCTTC. It specifies CASRAGTGGLFNYGYTF.

This clonotype has a count of ten or more. Here the CDR3 reads CASSSGLGGANVLTF. In nucleotides, the CDR3 is TGTGCCAGCAGCTCCGGGCTGGGTGGGGCCAACGTCCTGACTTTC. The chain carries TRBV7-6 and TRBJ2-6; D is ambiguous. Per the germline V gene, CDR1 is SGHVS and CDR2 is FNYEAQ. V was trimmed by 4 bases and J by 3 bases, leaving 10 bases between them. The CDR3 covers 15 residues.

The chain carries TRBV19 and TRBJ1-5; 10 bases match TRBD1. CDR3 length: 16 amino acids. Germline V gives CDR1 LNHDA, CDR2 SQIVND (reference sequence). V was pared by 3 bases and J by 5 bases, with 7 bases of the junction left unmatched. CDR3 loop: CASSILRTGGDQPQHF. In DNA form, the CDR3 reads TGTGCCAGTAGTATTCTCAGGACAGGGGGTGATCAGCCCCAGCATTTT.

This clonotype was recorded many times. This rearrangement joins TRBV7-2 to TRBJ2-1, with 7 bases aligning to TRBD2. V gave up 2 bases and J gave up 13 bases; unmatched junction bases: 8. Germline V lookup: CDR1 SGHTA, CDR2 FQGNSA. The CDR3 loop spans 13 amino acids. The CDR3 nucleotides read TGTGCCAGCAGCTTATTCGGGGGAGGGCCCCAGTTCTTC. Protein sequence: CASSLFGGGPQFF.

This clonotype showed up just a few times. V usage is TRBV24-1 and J usage is TRBJ1-5, with 10 bases identical to TRBD1. This CDR3 contains 16 residues. Per germline, CDR1 KGHDR and CDR2 SFDVKD. Unmatched junction bases numbered 6, after V lost 3 bases and J lost 5 bases. CDR3 in amino acids: CATSDMTGGLDQPQHF. The CDR3 coding sequence is TGTGCCACCAGTGATATGACAGGGGGCCTGGATCAGCCCCAGCATTTT.

This clonotype was observed many times. The V gene is TRBV7-2, the J gene TRBJ2-1; either TRBD1 or TRBD2 may fit D (5 bases each). Germline CDR1 and CDR2: SGHTA and FQGNSA. The CDR3 extends over 12 amino acids. Deletions cut 8 bases from V and 8 bases from J, with 13 bases between. In DNA form, the CDR3 reads TGTGCCAGCGTCCGAGGGGAGCATGAGCAGTTCTTC. This codes for CASVRGEHEQFF.

The table lists this clonotype with many counts. The V and J genes are TRBV13 and TRBJ2-7; either TRBD1 or TRBD2 may fit D (5 bases each). CDR1 is PRHDT, CDR2 FYEKMQ, per germline (reference sequence). The CDR3 consists of 15 residues. Trimming removed 2 bases from V and 3 bases from J, with 14 bases in between. The CDR3 DNA follows: TGTGCCAGCAGCTTAACTGGGACCCTCGACTACGAGCAGTACTTC. This encodes CASSLTGTLDYEQYF.

This clonotype occurred many times. This sequence joins TRBV7-2 and TRBJ2-1; D perhaps matches TRBD1 (6 bases). CDR1 and CDR2 from the germline V gene are SGHTA and FQGNSA. V was pared by 5 bases and J by 2 bases, with 10 bases between. The CDR3 contains 14 residues. The DNA for the CDR3 is TGTGCCAGCAGCCCCGGGACACCCTACAATGAGCAGTTCTTC. Translated, it gives CASSPGTPYNEQFF. The whole variable domain, filled in from reference TRBV7-2 and TRBJ2-1, reads GAGVSQSPSNKVTEKGKDVELRCDPISGHTALYWYRQSLGQGLEFLIYFQGNSAPDKSGLPSDRFSAERTGGSVSTLTIQRTQQEDSAVYLCASSPGTPYNEQFFGPGTRLTVL.

This chain connects TRBV4-3 to TRBJ1-6; D unclear. The ends were cut back, 1 base at V and 8 bases at J, with 15 bases in the middle. The CDR3 runs 16 residues. Per germline, CDR1 LGHNA and CDR2 YSLEER. The CDR3 nucleotides read TGCGCCAGCAGCCAAGTACATGAATTTTTGGATTCACCCCTCCACTTT. Translating it yields CASSQVHEFLDSPLHF.

This clonotype was picked up many times. This chain links TRBV7-9 with TRBJ2-1; D not resolved. The length of the CDR3 is 15 residues. Trimming left V 5 bases short and J 5 bases short, with 16 bases between. Germline V lookup: CDR1 SEHNR, CDR2 FQNEAQ (reference sequence). The CDR3 spells CASSRDRFEDNEQFF. CDR3 DNA: TGTGCCAGCAGCCGAGACCGTTTCGAGGACAATGAGCAGTTCTTC.

This clonotype was found many times. The chain joins TRBV7-2 to TRBJ1-4; 7 nucleotides agree with TRBD1. The germline V gene encodes CDR1 SGHTA and CDR2 FQGNSA. This CDR3 is built from 15 residues. The trim removed 4 bases at V and 5 bases at J, leaving 7 bases unmatched. The CDR3 protein is CASSSTGTANEKLFF. CDR3 DNA sequence: TGTGCCAGCAGCTCGACCGGGACAGCGAATGAAAAACTGTTTTTT.

V gene TRBV12-3 or TRBV12-4 combines with J gene TRBJ1-2, with D maybe TRBD1 (6 bases). This CDR3 comprises 13 residues. Trimming left V 6 bases short and J 2 bases short, with 10 bases between. The CDR3 protein is CASRRQDNYGYTF. DNA of the CDR3: TGTGCCAGCAGACGACAGGACAACTATGGCTACACCTTC.

J is TRBJ2-3 and V is TRBV7-2; 11 positions agree with TRBD2. The V segment lost 5 bases and the J segment 3 bases; nucleotides outside the gene matches: 4. The CDR3 runs to 15 residues. Germline CDR1 is SGHTA and CDR2 is FQGNSA. The CDR3 nucleotides are TGTGCCAGCAGCGGGGGGACTAGCGGAACAGATACGCAGTATTTT. It specifies CASSGGTSGTDTQYF.

V and J are TRBV29-1 and TRBJ2-1, with a tentative D call TRBD1 (5 bases). The CDR3 runs 12 residues. Deletions cut 3 bases from V and 12 bases from J, with 15 bases between. Germline V gene lookup returns CDR1 SQVTM and CDR2 ANQGSEA. The CDR3 coding sequence is TGCAGCGTTGACGCCTATAGGGGTGGGCAGTTCTTC. Translated, it gives CSVDAYRGGQFF.

The sample holds many counts of this clonotype. The chain links TRBV12-3 or TRBV12-4 to TRBJ1-6; TRBD1 is a possible D gene (5 bases). This CDR3 region has 14 residues. Trimming removed 3 bases from V and 9 bases from J, with 12 bases in between. The CDR3 nucleotides are TGTGCCAGCAGTTTGGACAAAGCCCTTTCACCCCTCCACTTT. Amino acids: CASSLDKALSPLHF.

In this sample, this clonotype turned up many times. V usage is TRBV7-6 and J usage is TRBJ2-7; D not certain. V lost 1 base and J lost 5, with 9 bases in between. Germline CDR1 reads SGHVS; CDR2 reads FNYEAQ. This CDR3 contains 13 residues. The CDR3 sequence is CASSLGASDEQYF. The CDR3, as DNA: TGTGCCAGCAGCTTAGGCGCTTCGGACGAGCAGTACTTC.

This clonotype was recorded a few times. J is TRBJ2-7 and V is TRBV5-4; 10 positions agree with TRBD1. V lost 1 base and J lost 2; bases outside the gene matches: 6. The CDR3 contains 16 residues. CDR1 and CDR2 (germline): SGHNT, YYREEE (reference sequence). CDR3 residues: CASSLPRTGGTYEQYF. The CDR3, as DNA: TGTGCCAGCAGCTTGCCCAGGACAGGGGGTACCTACGAGCAGTACTTC. The variable domain in full, with the rest retrieved from reference TRBV5-4 and TRBJ2-7, is ETGVTQSPTHLIKTRGQQVTLRCSSQSGHNTVSWYQQALGQGPQFIFQYYREEENGRGNFPPRFSGLQFPNYSSELNVNALELDDSALYLCASSLPRTGGTYEQYFGPGTRLTVT.

This clonotype was observed at least ten times. J is TRBJ1-5 and V is TRBV7-9, with D tentatively TRBD1 (5 bases). This CDR3 has 13 residues. The germline V gene encodes CDR1 SEHNR and CDR2 FQNEAQ (reference sequence). Trimming removed 0 bases from V and 7 bases from J, with 7 bases in between. The CDR3 DNA reads TGTGCCAGCAGCTTAGCTCAGGGACAGCCCCAGCATTTT. The encoded protein is CASSLAQGQPQHF.